These 15 T cell receptor beta chains were sequenced from one sample in a study of graft-versus-host responses after intestinal transplantation. Graft tissue processing released intraepithelial and lamina propria lymphocytes. Method: immunoSEQ multiplex PCR; TCRdb's copy keeps in-frame clones and lacks some. The repertoire holds fewer than 20,000 clones, with about 80% as singletons. The source was ileum tissue, collected roughly 3.5 months after intestinal transplant. The receptor set was obtained from a human patient who received an intestinal transplant, so some T cells may come from the graft donor.

The chain links TRBV6-5 to TRBJ2-7; 14 bases fit TRBD2. V gave up 7 bases and J gave up 5 bases; unmatched junction bases: 4. The germline CDR1 and CDR2 sequences are MNHEY and SVGAGI. CDR3 length equals 14 residues. Written as DNA, the CDR3 is TGTGCCAGCAATCCGGGACTAGCGGGAGACGAGCAGTACTTC. This gives the protein CASNPGLAGDEQYF.

This clone is labeled as large. The chain has TRBV5-4 and TRBJ1-1; D is unresolved. There are 14 residues in the CDR3. The V and J ends lost 2 bases and 6 bases respectively, with 14 bases between them. The germline gives CDR1 SGHNT, CDR2 YYREEE (reference sequence). The CDR3 DNA is TGTGCCAGCAGCTTAGACGGGCGGAGGGCTGAAGCTTTCTTT. This gives the protein CASSLDGRRAEAFF. Using reference TRBV5-4 and TRBJ1-1 for the parts outside the CDR3, the full variable domain is ETGVTQSPTHLIKTRGQQVTLRCSSQSGHNTVSWYQQALGQGPQFIFQYYREEENGRGNFPPRFSGLQFPNYSSELNVNALELDDSALYLCASSLDGRRAEAFFGQGTRLTVV.

This clone was counted a single time. The chain joins TRBV14 to TRBJ2-7, with 8 bases aligning to TRBD1. The CDR3 covers 19 residues. V lost 1 base, J lost 2 bases, and 16 bases stayed unmatched. Germline V gives CDR1 SGHDN, CDR2 FVKESK. The CDR3 DNA reads TGTGCCAGCAGCCAAGCCTATCAACGGGTACCGGGACAGGCCTACGAGCAGTACTTC. Translating gives CASSQAYQRVPGQAYEQYF.

The chain combines TRBV11-3 with TRBJ2-7; TRBD2 aligns across 16 bases. Germline trimming cut 2 bases from V and 7 bases from J; bases unmatched to any gene: 8. Germline V gene sequence: CDR1 SGHNT, CDR2 YENEEA. The CDR3 spans 17 residues. The CDR3 bases are TGTGCCAGCAGCTTACCGGGACTAGCGGGAGGGTCCTGGGAGCAGTACTTC. Its protein is CASSLPGLAGGSWEQYF.

This clone was seen only once. This chain connects TRBV28 to TRBJ1-1; D remains unclear. The germline V gene has CDR1 MDHEN and CDR2 SYDVKM. This CDR3 is 14 amino acids long. Trimming stripped 7 bases from V and 0 bases from J, with 12 bases between. The CDR3 is CASKRRRMNTEAFF. CDR3 nucleotides: TGTGCCAGCAAGCGCAGACGGATGAACACTGAAGCTTTCTTT.

This sequence joins TRBV7-1 and TRBJ2-3; a weak D match, TRBD2 (6 bases). TRBV7-1 is identified as an open reading frame with a role that is uncertain. The CDR3 runs 13 residues. The ends were cut back, 3 bases at V and 6 bases at J, with 10 bases in the middle. The DNA for the CDR3 is TGTGCCAGCAGCTCGCCTAGCGCGGATACGCAGTATTTT. Its protein is CASSSPSADTQYF.

The genes are TRBV7-4 and TRBJ1-2, with 7 bases aligning to TRBD1. The CDR3 loop spans 14 amino acids. The junction had 8 bases not matched to a gene; V was cut back by 6 bases and J by 4 bases. Germline lookup yields CDR1 SGHVT and CDR2 SQSDAQ. CDR3 in amino acids: CASRSETGIYGYTF. In nucleotides, the CDR3 is TGTGCCAGCAGATCGGAGACAGGGATCTATGGCTACACCTTC.

The rearrangement links TRBV6-6 to TRBJ1-5; the D is unclear. Trimming removed 9 bases at V and 0 bases at J, with 12 bases between. This CDR3 is 14 amino acids long. The germline V gene encodes CDR1 MNHNY and CDR2 SVGAGI (reference sequence). The CDR3 reads CASGGPYSNQPQHF. In DNA, the CDR3 is TGTGCCAGTGGCGGGCCGTATAGCAATCAGCCCCAGCATTTT.

This sequence joins TRBV21-1 and TRBJ2-1; no check of the table's D call, TRBD2, against the DNA was made. TRBV21-1 is annotated as a pseudogene. This CDR3 spans 15 amino acids. The CDR3 bases are TGTGCCAGTTATAGCGGAGCAGCCTACTACAATGAGCAGTTCTTC. It codes for CASYSGAAYYNEQFF.

The V call is TRBV14, the J call TRBJ2-7; D may be TRBD2 (5 bases). The CDR3 has 12 amino acids. V was cut by 0 bases and J by 10 bases, with 10 bases left in between. Per germline, CDR1 SGHDN and CDR2 FVKESK. The CDR3 DNA reads TGTGCCAGCAGCCAAGACGGAGAGGGCCAGTACTTC. Its translation: CASSQDGEGQYF.

The chain employs TRBV28 and TRBJ2-1; D is unresolved. The CDR3 is 13 residues long. Germline CDR1 reads MDHEN; CDR2 reads SYDVKM. V dropped 3 bases and J dropped 4 bases, with 7 bases sitting between them. DNA for the CDR3: TGTGCCAGCAGTTTGCTAGATTACAATGAGCAGTTCTTC. It encodes CASSLLDYNEQFF.

The chain couples TRBV5-4 to TRBJ1-2, with D hard to call. Germline V gene sequence: CDR1 SGHNT, CDR2 YYREEE (reference sequence). The CDR3 has 15 amino acids. V lost 0 bases and J lost 6, with 15 bases in between. The CDR3 here is CASSLASELGNGYTF. CDR3 coding DNA: TGTGCCAGCAGCTTGGCGTCGGAACTAGGGAATGGCTACACCTTC.

The chain employs TRBV19 and TRBJ1-1; 7 bases map to TRBD1. The CDR3 loop spans 17 amino acids. CDR1 is LNHDA, CDR2 SQIVND, per germline (reference sequence). With 6 bases clipped from V and 5 bases from J, the junction kept 18 bases outside the gene matches. The CDR3 loop reads CASRKNRGQYMGTEAFF. The CDR3, as DNA: TGTGCCAGTAGAAAAAACAGGGGTCAGTATATGGGGACTGAAGCTTTCTTT.

The chain is built from TRBV5-6 and TRBJ2-7; 8 positions agree with TRBD1. The germline V gene has CDR1 SGHDT and CDR2 YYEEEE. Trimming took 4 bases from V and 3 from J; bases not matched to a gene: 12. The CDR3 has 16 amino acids. In DNA, the CDR3 is TGTGCCAGCAGCGTCGGCAGGGGGCCTTTCCTCTACGAGCAGTACTTC. Translated: CASSVGRGPFLYEQYF.

The CDR3 DNA reads TGTGCCAGCAGCTTACTCCGGGGACTAGGGACAGATACGCAGTATTTT. Translated: CASSLLRGLGTDTQYF. The chain uses TRBV11-1 and TRBJ2-3, with TRBD2 matching 8 bases. Germline-derived CDR1 and CDR2 are SGHAT and FQDESV (reference sequence). The CDR3 consists of 16 residues. The V and J ends lost 2 bases and 3 bases, in that order; junction bases with no gene match: 7.